Only a few counts were recorded for the clone carrying this T cell receptor (beta chain). Its antigen is still unknown. TCRdb reprocessed the RACE reads with MiXCR, giving one entry per CDR3 protein. Counted here are about 120,000 distinct CDR3 sequences, 11% occurring once; the ten biggest clones make up around 2.2%. The data derive from a study of human T cells and chemical hapten exposure. The time point is: patch test 3, about 24 weeks after DPC sensitization. Treatment given: therapeutic diphenylcyclopropenone sensitization with weekly scalp DPC. Study conclusions and caveats: Donors in the study had alopecia, meaning their immune response may differ from healthy people's.

The CDR3 sequence is 14 residues long. The germline V gene has CDR1 DFQATT and CDR2 SNEGSKA (reference sequence). V lost 1 base and J 5 bases, leaving 12 bases between the germline ends. This chain uses TRBV20-1 with TRBJ1-5; D is unclear. This clonotype was sampled from a woman aged 50 to 60 with alopecia areata. Some clones in this sample may be carry-over from other donors' samples. The specimen was whole blood, collected in connection with sensitization to the hapten diphenylcyclopropenone (DPC). This CDR3 is CSARAVPGDQPQHF. CDR3 sequence (DNA): TGCAGTGCTAGAGCCGTTCCCGGCGATCAGCCCCAGCATTTT.